A single sample is the source of the 10 T cell receptor beta chains below, sequenced in a study of T cell responses to AZD1222 COVID-19 vaccine. Here immunoSEQ multiplex PCR was the method, and the copy in TCRdb shows in-frame clones only, minus some. The sample has more than 85,000 clones; about 90% are singletons. Sequences were derived from peripheral blood, sampled 28 days after the second AZD1222 dose. These receptors were collected from an adult who received the AZD1222 COVID-19 vaccine.

This clone was counted once. The V gene is TRBV9, the J gene TRBJ1-3; TRBD1 is a possible D gene (5 bases). V lost 0 bases and J 0 bases, leaving 10 bases between the germline ends. The length of the CDR3 is 16 residues. CDR1 and CDR2 from the germline V gene are SGDLS and YYNGEE. The CDR3 region is CASSVAGRSSGNTIYF. Here the CDR3 DNA reads TGTGCCAGCAGCGTAGCGGGGCGGTCCTCTGGAAACACCATATATTTT.

This chain uses TRBV11-2 with TRBJ1-6, with 8 bases aligning to TRBD1. Germline V gene sequence: CDR1 SGHAT, CDR2 FQNNGV. CDR3 size: 18 residues. The V gene end was trimmed by 4 bases and the J gene end by 7 bases; junction bases not matched to a gene: 15. CDR3 in amino acids: CASSSGTGDIPKNSPLHF. CDR3 in DNA: TGTGCCAGCAGCTCCGGGACAGGTGACATCCCCAAAAATTCACCCCTCCACTTT.

This rearrangement joins TRBV9 to TRBJ1-2; D gene ambiguous. V shed 0 bases and J shed 2 bases, with 8 bases lying between them. Germline assignment: CDR1 SGDLS and CDR2 YYNGEE. The length of the CDR3 is 14 residues. The CDR3 nucleotides read TGTGCCAGCAGCGTAGAGGCAACCAACTATGGCTACACCTTC. Its protein is CASSVEATNYGYTF.

In its sample, this clone was seen once. This chain joins TRBV7-3 and TRBJ2-7, with a possible D match to TRBD1 (5 bases). Trimming removed 5 bases at V and 5 bases at J, with 22 bases between. Germline-derived CDR1 and CDR2 are SGHTA and FQGTGA. The CDR3 is 16 residues long. CDR3 sequence reads: CASSQGVLRRSHEQYF. Here the CDR3 DNA reads TGTGCCAGCAGCCAAGGGGTATTGCGACGGTCCCACGAGCAGTACTTC.

V usage is TRBV11-2 and J usage is TRBJ2-7, with D tentatively TRBD1 (5 bases). The V gene's germline CDR1 is SGHAT and CDR2 FQNNGV. V dropped 8 bases and J dropped 4 bases, with 9 bases sitting between them. The CDR3 is made up of 11 amino acids. DNA for the CDR3: TGTGCCAGCGGACAACAGTACGAGCAGTACTTC. Translated: CASGQQYEQYF.

The V and J genes are TRBV12-3 or TRBV12-4 and TRBJ2-3; D remains unclear. V was trimmed by 5 bases and J by 1 base, leaving 4 bases between them. CDR3 length: 12 residues. The CDR3 coding sequence is TGTGCCAGCAGTCCCCGCACAGATACGCAGTATTTT. It yields the protein CASSPRTDTQYF.

The V call is TRBV4-2, the J call TRBJ2-1; D remains unclear. The CDR3 is made up of 17 amino acids. Looked up from germline, CDR1 is LGHNA and CDR2 is YNFKEQ. Trimming cost V 0 bases and J 4 bases, with 16 bases left between them. CDR3 region: CASSQDPNSERYNEQFF. For the CDR3, the DNA is TGTGCCAGCAGCCAAGATCCGAACAGCGAGAGATACAATGAGCAGTTCTTC.

The chain links TRBV25-1 to TRBJ1-6; D might be TRBD1 (5 bases). This CDR3 is 13 amino acids long. Germline V gene data show CDR1 as MGHDK and CDR2 as SYGVNS. With 1 base removed from V and 7 bases from J, the gap between germline ends came to 5 bases. The CDR3, as DNA: TGTGCCAGCAGTGAATGGGGGAATTCACCCCTCCACTTT. It translates to CASSEWGNSPLHF.

The chain links TRBV12-3 or TRBV12-4 to TRBJ1-1; no clear D. Trimming left V 5 bases short and J 2 bases short, with 9 bases between. CDR3 length: 13 residues. CDR3: CASSQTLNTEAFF. CDR3 bases: TGTGCCAGCAGTCAGACACTTAACACTGAAGCTTTCTTT.

The rearrangement uses TRBV6-1 and TRBJ2-7; 9 bases are shared with TRBD2. Trimming cost V 8 bases and J 3 bases; bases outside gene matches: 2. The CDR3 runs 12 residues. Germline V gene data show CDR1 as MNHNS and CDR2 as SASEGT. Here the CDR3 DNA reads TGTGCCAGCGCGGGAGGGAACTACGAGCAGTACTTC. This sequence encodes CASAGGNYEQYF.